A selection of T cell receptor beta chains follows, all from one sample in a study of cytomegalovirus exposure and HLA in healthy donors. Assay used: immunoSEQ multiplex PCR; TCRdb lists only in-frame clones, some missing. The profile shows 210,000 or so clones, roughly four fifths of them singletons. What was sequenced was PBMCs. Receptors were obtained from a girl aged 10 to 17 in good health and CMV-seronegative. CDR3s include the opening cysteine and the closing phenylalanine or tryptophan. A D gene is named only where the DNA matches it firmly. The size entry is marked missing in some rows and otherwise reads once, few, many or a size class.

TRBJ1-4	NA	TRBV19	NA	TGTGCCAGTAGTATATCTCCCATCTCGATGCGGGGTAATGAAAAACTGTTTTTT	CASSISPISMRGNEKLFF
TRBJ2-1	NA	TRBV7-6	NA	TGTGCCAGCAGCTTAGGCGTAGCCGGGTCCTACAATGAGCAGTTCTTC	CASSLGVAGSYNEQFF
TRBJ2-1	few	TRBV19	NA	TGTGCCAGTAGGCGTACGTTGGGAGTGATACGGAATGAGCAGTTCTTC	CASRRTLGVIRNEQFF
TRBJ2-1	NA	TRBV6-1	TRBD1	TGTGCCAGCAGTACCCCGGGGACAGGCGGCAATGAGCAGTTCTTC	CASSTPGTGGNEQFF
TRBJ1-1	NA	TRBV18	NA	TGTGCCAGCACGTCGCGGGACCTCGCTTTCTTT	CASTSRDLAFF
TRBJ2-2	NA	TRBV9	TRBD2	TGTGCCAGCAGCGTAGAGGGGCGGGGGGCCTACACCGGGGAGCTGTTTTTT	CASSVEGRGAYTGELFF
TRBJ2-7	NA	TRBV7-2	TRBD1	TGTGCCAGCAGCTTAGCGCAGGGGGCGACAAACGAGCAGTACTTC	CASSLAQGATNEQYF
TRBJ1-1	NA	TRBV5-6	NA	TGTGCCAGCAGCTACGACGGACGGGAGAACACTGAAGCTTTCTTT	CASSYDGRENTEAFF
TRBJ1-2	NA	TRBV18	TRBD1	TGTGCCAGCTCGCCCCGGACAGGGCGCTATGGCTACACCTTC	CASSPRTGRYGYTF
TRBJ1-4	NA	TRBV2	NA	TGTGCCAGCAGGAGGATTGGACAGATTAACGAAAAACTGTTTTTT	CASRRIGQINEKLFF
TRBJ1-5	NA	TRBV2	NA	TGTGCCAGCAGTGAAGGATGGCTCTTGGAGGGCAATCAGCCCCAGCATTTT	CASSEGWLLEGNQPQHF
TRBJ1-3	NA	TRBV7-3	TRBD1	TGTGCCAGCAGCTTAGCTGGACAGGGGGACCGAAACACCATATATTTT	CASSLAGQGDRNTIYF
TRBJ1-6	NA	TRBV7-9	TRBD1	TGTGCCAGCAGCCTGGGTCCAGGGGGGAATTCACCCCTCCACTTT	CASSLGPGGNSPLHF
TRBJ1-5	NA	TRBV30	TRBD1	TGTGCCTGTACACAGGGGGCTTATAGCAATCAGCCCCAGCATTTT	CACTQGAYSNQPQHF
TRBJ1-2	NA	TRBV6-6	NA	TGTGCCAGCAGTTACTACAGCACCTATGGCTACACCTTC	CASSYYSTYGYTF
TRBJ1-2	NA	TRBV20-1	NA	TGCAGTGCTAGTGTAAGCCATGGCTACACCTTC	CSASVSHGYTF
TRBJ2-7	once	TRBV11-2	TRBD1	TGTGCCAGCAGCCGGACAGGGGGCTACGAGCAGTACTTC	CASSRTGGYEQYF
TRBJ2-1	NA	TRBV5-1	NA	TGCGCCAGCAGCTTGTCTAGGCACAATGAGCAGTTCTTC	CASSLSRHNEQFF
TRBJ1-1	NA	TRBV7-2	NA	TGTGCCAGCAGCTTGGGTTCAGGGGCGAAGGGTGCTGAAGCTTTCTTT	CASSLGSGAKGAEAFF
TRBJ2-1	NA	TRBV12-5	TRBD2	TGTGCTAGTGGTTTGGTACTAGCGGGAGGCTTTGAGCAGTTCTTC	CASGLVLAGGFEQFF
TRBJ1-4	NA	TRBV7-2	NA	TGTGCCAGCAGCTTAGCGGTGGGACAAATGACAGAAAAACTGTTTTTT	CASSLAVGQMTEKLFF
TRBJ2-7	NA	TRBV19	NA	TGTGCCAGTAGTATAACAGGGGGGGCCTACGAGCAGTACTTC	CASSITGGAYEQYF
TRBJ2-1	NA	TRBV18	TRBD2	TGTGCCAGCTCCGGGAGGACTAGTGGGGCCCTCGTTGAGCAGTTCTTC	CASSGRTSGALVEQFF
TRBJ2-1	NA	TRBV6-6	TRBD2	TGTGCCAGCAGGTCGGGAGGGTCGGATGAGCAGTTCTTC	CASRSGGSDEQFF
TRBJ1-2	few	TRBV7-9	NA	TGTGCCAGCAGCTTAGTGGGCAGTAAAAACTATGGCTACACCTTC	CASSLVGSKNYGYTF
TRBJ1-1	NA	TRBV6-1	TRBD1	TGTGCCAGCAGTACTCCGGGACAGCCGAACACTGAAGCTTTCTTT	CASSTPGQPNTEAFF
TRBJ2-3	NA	TRBV9	NA	TGTGCCAGCAGCGTCGGCTCGGCTAGAGATACGCAGTATTTT	CASSVGSARDTQYF